This T cell receptor beta chain was recorded in a study of neoadjuvant anti-PD-1 for oral cavity cancer. Clones were sequenced by immunoSEQ multiplex PCR, and TCRdb holds only the in-frame ones, with some missing. Here the sample spans 9,500 to 15,000 clones, 71% being singletons. This clone showed up just a few times. Time point denoted: after neoadjuvant nivolumab, at surgical resection. This receptor was identified in a person aged 35 to 85 with oral cavity squamous cell carcinoma. The specimen was PBMCs, collected after nivolumab (anti-PD-1) treatment.

The CDR3 region has the DNA TGTGCCAGCAGTCCCGACAGGGGCTCGGGGCCCCAGCATTTT. The encoded protein is CASSPDRGSGPQHF. This rearrangement joins TRBV27 to TRBJ1-5, with 8 bases that match TRBD1. This CDR3 spans 14 amino acids. V was clipped by 5 bases and J by 9 bases; unmatched bases: 9. The germline V gene has CDR1 MNHEY and CDR2 SMNVEV (reference sequence).